Each of the 4 T cell receptor beta chains below was sequenced from the same sample in a study of blood T cell repertoires in COVID-19. Sequencing was performed with immunoSEQ multiplex PCR; in TCRdb, only in-frame clones are kept and a portion is missing. The repertoire has 300,000 to 350,000 clones, more than 70% of them found once; the top ten carry approximately 7.4%. Sequenced material: peripheral blood. The source of these receptors is a woman between 65 and 79 years old with COVID-19, enrolled during active disease.

The gene calls are TRBV4-1 and TRBJ1-2; D might be TRBD1 (6 bases). The V gene lost 5 bases and the J gene lost 8 bases, with 15 bases spanning the gap. CDR3 length equals 13 residues. Germline V gene lookup returns CDR1 MGHRA and CDR2 YSYEKL. The DNA of the CDR3 is TGCGCCAGCAGCGAAATAGGGGGTTACGGCTACACCTTC. Its translation is CASSEIGGYGYTF.

The chain couples TRBV4-1 to TRBJ1-5, with D maybe TRBD1 (6 bases). The CDR3 runs to 14 residues. V shed 1 base and J shed 6 bases, with 10 bases lying between them. CDR1 and CDR2 (germline): MGHRA, YSYEKL. CDR3 nucleotides: TGCGCCAGCAGCCAAGGTATAGGGGGTCAGCCCCAGCATTTT. Protein sequence: CASSQGIGGQPQHF.

This clone was detected once. The chain employs TRBV7-2 and TRBJ2-5; maybe TRBD1 (7 bases). Germline V gene data show CDR1 as SGHTA and CDR2 as FQGNSA. V was clipped by 5 bases and J by 4 bases, with 14 bases between them. The CDR3 covers 14 residues. CDR3 DNA sequence: TGTGCCAGCAGCCAGGGGGGTCGGCGAGAGACCCAGTACTTC. This sequence encodes CASSQGGRRETQYF.

The chain uses TRBV30 and TRBJ2-2, with D maybe TRBD1 (6 bases). Per germline, CDR1 GTSNPN and CDR2 SVGIG (reference sequence). The CDR3 has 11 residues. Trimming stripped 6 bases from V and 4 bases from J, with 6 bases between. DNA for the CDR3: TGTGCCTGCAGGGGCACCGGGGAGCTGTTTTTT. Translating gives CACRGTGELFF.